This TCR beta chain is drawn from a study of cytomegalovirus exposure and HLA in healthy donors. Study results and limitations: Common viral pathogens (according to a later analysis) appeared linked to several of the most significant clusters. The only immune exposure information that was available was CMV serostatus.

The CDR3 runs to 15 residues. Germline V gives CDR1 SNHLY, CDR2 FYNNEI. Germline trimming cut 5 bases from V and 3 bases from J; bases unmatched to any gene: 8. PCR amplification relied on 60 Vbeta primers (plus 13 Jbeta primers). Assay used: immunoSEQ multiplex PCR; TCRdb lists only in-frame clones, some missing. Of 120,000 or so clones in the sample, 78% were seen once. Comment on this clone: Its cognate antigen is unknown.

The TCR sequence derives from a woman in her thirties or forties in good health and CMV-seronegative. The sequencing sample was made of PBMCs. The chain carries TRBV2 and TRBJ1-2, with 8 bases that match TRBD1. CDR3 bases: TGTGCCAGCAGTTTGACAGGGGAGGTCCACTATGGCTACACCTTC. Amino acids: CASSLTGEVHYGYTF.